Listed below are T cell receptor beta chains from one sample, sequenced in a study of PD-1 blockade in classical Hodgkin lymphoma. The table came from immunoSEQ multiplex PCR; TCRdb's copy has only in-frame clones and leaves some out. This sample has 25,000 or so clones, with approximately 67% found just once. The material was peripheral blood mononuclear cells (PBMCs), obtained before the second cycle of nivolumab. These receptors originate from a human donor with classical Hodgkin lymphoma. Each CDR3 is given with its conserved first and last residue. The D gene is left open where the match is weak. Expanded clones are given a class, and other clones once, few, many or no size at all.

TGCAGCGTAGATGTCACAGGGGGCACCGGGGAGCTGTTTTTT,CSVDVTGGTGELFF,14,TRBJ2-2,TRBD1,-,TRBV29-1
TGTGCCAGCAGCCAAGATAAGGGGTACAACACTGAAGCTTTCTTT,CASSQDKGYNTEAFF,15,TRBJ1-1,-,once,TRBV14
TGTGCCAGCAGTTTAGAGGGGTCTGGGGCCAACGTCCTGACTTTC,CASSLEGSGANVLTF,15,TRBJ2-6,-,-,TRBV27
TGTGCCAGCAGCGACCAGACTAGCGGGTATAATGAGCAGTTCTTC,CASSDQTSGYNEQFF,15,TRBJ2-1,TRBD2,-,TRBV9
TGTGCCAGCAGTAAGGACATGAGGAGGACACCCCTCCACTTT,CASSKDMRRTPLHF,14,TRBJ1-6,-,-,TRBV6-5
TGTGCCACCCAGGGTTATGGAAACACCATATATTTT,CATQGYGNTIYF,12,TRBJ1-3,-,once,TRBV6-5
TGTGCCAGCCTTGAAGGACAGGGAGGAAGGGGCTACACCTTC,CASLEGQGGRGYTF,14,TRBJ1-2,TRBD1,medium-sized,TRBV2
TGTGCCAGCAGTTCCCCCAGGGGCAGCGTCTCCTACGAGCAGTACTTC,CASSSPRGSVSYEQYF,16,TRBJ2-7,-,medium-sized,TRBV28
TGTGCCAGTAGTATTGCCGTTTTGTCAGGGTCTAACTATGGCTACACCTTC,CASSIAVLSGSNYGYTF,17,TRBJ1-2,-,once,TRBV19
TGTGCCACCAGCACCCCATCCAGGGTTTCCAAAAACATTCAGTACTTC,CATSTPSRVSKNIQYF,16,TRBJ2-4,-,-,TRBV15
TGTGCCAGCAGTTACTCGATGGGCCGGGACAGGCCCCAGTACTTC,CASSYSMGRDRPQYF,15,TRBJ2-5,TRBD1,-,TRBV6-5
TGTGCCAGCAGCTTCAATACAGGGGGCGAGCAGTACTTC,CASSFNTGGEQYF,13,TRBJ2-7,TRBD1,-,TRBV7-9